The 25 T cell receptor beta chains in this list originate from one sample, sequenced in a study of shared clonotypes between healthy human individuals. The protocol was immunoSEQ multiplex PCR, while the TCRdb copy is restricted to in-frame clones and leaves out a portion. This sample has roughly 770,000 clones, with approximately 96% found just once. It was CD45RO-negative cells, positively selected for CCR7, that made up naive CD8 cells, with terminally differentiated effector memory CD45RA+ cells excluded. Sequences were obtained from naive CD8+ T cells sorted from blood. The receptors come from a man aged 25 to 40 in good health.

The CDR3 DNA is TGTGCCAGCAGCTTTTCGGAGAACACCGGGGAGCTGTTTTTT. Residues: CASSFSENTGELFF. The chain recombines TRBV7-9 with TRBJ2-2, with D uncertain. CDR3 length: 14 amino acids. Germline CDR1 reads SEHNR; CDR2 reads FQNEAQ (reference sequence). Trimming pared 3 bases from V and 1 base from J, leaving 6 bases between.

The chain couples TRBV29-1 to TRBJ2-7; D is unresolved. Germline V gene sequence: CDR1 SQVTM, CDR2 ANQGSEA. This CDR3 spans 13 amino acids. V gave up 4 bases and J gave up 0 bases, with 10 bases separating them. The CDR3, as DNA: TGCAGCGTTGGTGGGGTTAGCTCCTACGAGCAGTACTTC. It yields the protein CSVGGVSSYEQYF.

This clone was detected once. The chain employs TRBV11-2 and TRBJ2-7; perhaps TRBD2 as D (6 bases). The CDR3 runs 15 residues. The V gene lost 4 bases and the J gene lost 5 bases, with 18 bases spanning the gap. Germline V gene data show CDR1 as SGHAT and CDR2 as FQNNGV. Here the CDR3 DNA reads TGTGCCAGCAGCTCATGGAGGGAGAACGGGAACGAGCAGTACTTC. This codes for CASSSWRENGNEQYF.

The chain carries TRBV15 and TRBJ2-7; D is uncertain. This CDR3 region has 13 residues. With 6 bases removed from V and 2 bases from J, the gap between germline ends came to 11 bases. Germline V CDR1 and CDR2: LNHNV, YYDKDF (reference sequence). For the CDR3, the DNA is TGTGCCACCAGAGCCAGGTCAACCTACGAGCAGTACTTC. Its protein product is CATRARSTYEQYF. Variable domain in full (rest from reference TRBV15 and TRBJ2-7): DAMVIQNPRYQVTQFGKPVTLSCSQTLNHNVMYWYQQKSSQAPKLLFHYYDKDFNNEADTPDNFQSRRPNTSFCFLDIRSPGLGDTAMYLCATRARSTYEQYFGPGTRLTVT.

V is TRBV14 and J is TRBJ1-1; D is possibly TRBD1 (5 bases). From germline, CDR1 is SGHDN and CDR2 FVKESK. Between the trimmed V and J ends, which lost 0 bases and 3 bases, there was a span of 14 bases. The CDR3 length is 16 residues. For the CDR3, the DNA is TGTGCCAGCAGCCAAGACTGGGGCGTCTGGGACACTGAAGCTTTCTTT. Its translation is CASSQDWGVWDTEAFF.

The chain employs TRBV2 and TRBJ2-3, with 8 bases aligning to TRBD2. The CDR3 runs 17 residues. After removal of 6 bases from V and 0 bases from J, the junction contained 11 bases not matched to a gene. Germline values: CDR1 SNHLY, CDR2 FYNNEI. CDR3 nucleotide sequence: TGTGCCAGCAGGGAGACCCCAGGGACTAGAAGCACAGATACGCAGTATTTT. Amino acid sequence: CASRETPGTRSTDTQYF.

The chain combines TRBV5-5 with TRBJ2-7; 7 positions agree with TRBD1. This CDR3 comprises 15 residues. J lost 0 bases, V lost 6 bases, and 9 bases had no gene match. CDR1 and CDR2 from the germline V gene are SGHKS and YYEKEE (reference sequence). In DNA form, the CDR3 reads TGTGCCAGCAAGGGGGAAGGGACAGTCTCCTACGAGCAGTACTTC. Translating gives CASKGEGTVSYEQYF. Combining the CDR3 with reference TRBV5-5 and TRBJ2-7 gives the whole variable domain DAGVTQSPTHLIKTRGQQVTLRCSPISGHKSVSWYQQVLGQGPQFIFQYYEKEERGRGNFPDRFSARQFPNYSSELNVNALLLGDSALYLCASKGEGTVSYEQYFGPGTRLTVT.

The CDR3 DNA reads TGTGGGACAGGGGGCGCTTCTAGCACAGATACGCAGTATTTT. Encoded protein: CGTGGASSTDTQYF. J is TRBJ2-3 and V is TRBV28; TRBD1 aligns across 11 bases. This CDR3 has 14 amino acids. CDR1 is MDHEN, CDR2 SYDVKM, per germline.

The chain joins TRBV6-5 to TRBJ1-1; D gene ambiguous. This CDR3 is built from 16 residues. Germline V CDR1 and CDR2: MNHEY, SVGAGI. Trimming took off 2 bases at V and 0 bases at J, with 13 bases between the two ends. The CDR3 loop is CASSYGEGLLNTEAFF. The CDR3 region has the DNA TGTGCCAGCAGTTACGGGGAGGGTCTCCTGAACACTGAAGCTTTCTTT.

The V gene is TRBV29-1, the J gene TRBJ2-7, with 8 positions matching TRBD1. The ends lost 5 bases at V and 1 base at J; junction bases unmatched: 19. Germline V gives CDR1 SQVTM, CDR2 ANQGSEA. The CDR3 consists of 18 residues. The CDR3 here is CSVKRKGQGRTASYEQYF. Here the CDR3 DNA reads TGCAGCGTTAAGCGGAAAGGACAGGGCCGTACCGCTTCCTACGAGCAGTACTTC.

Concerning this clone: Additional DNA sequences in this sample encode the identical CDR3. V gene TRBV9 combines with J gene TRBJ2-3, with D perhaps given as TRBD1 or TRBD2 (5 bases each). The CDR3 length is 11 residues. Trimming removed 2 bases at V and 9 bases at J, with 7 bases between. Germline values: CDR1 SGDLS, CDR2 YYNGEE. This chain's CDR3 is CASSVEGTQYF. The CDR3 coding sequence is TGTGCCAGCAGCGTCGAGGGGACGCAGTATTTT.

This rearrangement joins TRBV29-1 to TRBJ2-7, with 9 bases matching TRBD1. This CDR3 has 13 residues. The germline gives CDR1 SQVTM, CDR2 ANQGSEA. Trimming cost V 3 bases and J 6 bases; bases outside gene matches: 6. The CDR3 DNA is TGCAGCGTTGACAGGACAGGGGCGAGCGAGCAGTACTTC. Translating gives CSVDRTGASEQYF.

A word on this clone: Other nucleotide sequences from this sample produce the same CDR3. J is TRBJ2-7 and V is TRBV19; 11 positions agree with TRBD2. The length of the CDR3 is 15 residues. J gave up 1 base and V 6 bases, and 5 bases lay outside the gene matches. From germline, CDR1 is LNHDA and CDR2 SQIVND (reference sequence). The CDR3 DNA reads TGTGCCAGTAGCCCCGGGACTAGCGGTTCCTACGAGCAGTACTTC. Amino acid sequence: CASSPGTSGSYEQYF.

The V call is TRBV6-5, the J call TRBJ2-7; TRBD2 agrees at 12 bases. J lost 4 bases, V lost 6 bases, and 7 bases had no gene match. CDR3 size: 15 residues. Germline CDR1 is MNHEY and CDR2 is SVGAGI. The chain's CDR3 is CASRKLAGGLYEQYF. The DNA of the CDR3 is TGTGCCAGCAGAAAACTAGCGGGAGGATTGTACGAGCAGTACTTC.

V is TRBV9 and J is TRBJ1-1; possibly TRBD1 for D (5 bases). V was clipped by 4 bases and J by 10 bases, with 17 bases between them. Per the germline V gene, CDR1 is SGDLS and CDR2 is YYNGEE. The CDR3 extends over 13 amino acids. The CDR3 DNA reads as TGTGCCAGCAGCCCTACAGGTGCCGCTGCAGCTTTCTTT. It translates to CASSPTGAAAAFF.

The J gene is TRBJ2-5, the V gene TRBV7-2; 9 nucleotides agree with TRBD1. Germline lookup yields CDR1 SGHTA and CDR2 FQGNSA. The trim removed 4 bases at V and 5 bases at J, leaving 8 bases unmatched. CDR3 length: 15 amino acids. CDR3 in amino acids: CASSYLDRGDETQYF. In nucleotides, the CDR3 is TGTGCCAGCAGCTACCTTGACAGGGGGGACGAGACCCAGTACTTC.

This sequence joins TRBV30 and TRBJ2-2, with TRBD1 matching over 11 bases. The CDR3 sequence is 15 residues long. V was pared by 1 base and J by 4 bases, with 2 bases of the junction left unmatched. Germline V lookup: CDR1 GTSNPN, CDR2 SVGIG (reference sequence). This CDR3 reads CAWSEGQGGTGELFF. The CDR3, as DNA: TGTGCCTGGAGTGAGGGACAGGGGGGCACCGGGGAGCTGTTTTTT.

The V and J genes are TRBV6-6 and TRBJ2-7; perhaps TRBD2 as D (5 bases). The CDR3 consists of 13 residues. Germline assignment: CDR1 MNHNY and CDR2 SVGAGI (reference sequence). The V end was cut by 7 bases, the J end by 4 bases, with 14 bases between. CDR3 bases: TGTGCCAGCAATGACGGGATTATATACGAGCAGTACTTC. This sequence encodes CASNDGIIYEQYF.

The J gene is TRBJ2-3, the V gene TRBV9; tentatively, D is TRBD2 (6 bases). CDR3 length: 16 amino acids. The V end lost 0 bases, the J end lost 2 bases, and 13 bases lay between the germline ends. CDR1 is SGDLS and CDR2 is YYNGEE in the germline V gene. The CDR3 is CASSVVGGGPTDTQYF. The CDR3 bases are TGTGCCAGCAGCGTAGTTGGGGGAGGTCCCACAGATACGCAGTATTTT.

This clone was seen just once. The CDR3 DNA reads TGCGCCAGCAGCTTGGTGTCCCCAGGGCTATACGAGCAGTACTTC. Its translation is CASSLVSPGLYEQYF. The rearrangement joins TRBV5-1 to TRBJ2-7, with D maybe TRBD1 (5 bases). Germline V gene data show CDR1 as SGHRS and CDR2 as YFSETQ. This CDR3 contains 15 residues. V was trimmed by 0 bases and J by 4 bases, leaving 14 bases between them.

The gene calls are TRBV7-6 and TRBJ1-1; the D is unclear. Germline-derived CDR1 and CDR2 are SGHVS and FNYEAQ. CDR3 size: 14 residues. Trimming removed 8 bases at V and 0 bases at J, with 13 bases between. The CDR3 spells CASARLEMNTEAFF. The CDR3 nucleotides are TGTGCCAGCGCCCGCCTAGAGATGAACACTGAAGCTTTCTTT.

This chain joins TRBV7-6 and TRBJ2-2, with TRBD2 matching 8 bases. This CDR3 has 15 residues. The trim removed 5 bases at V and 0 bases at J, leaving 2 bases unmatched. The germline CDR1 and CDR2 sequences are SGHVS and FNYEAQ. The DNA of the CDR3 is TGTGCCAGCAGCCGGACTAGCCCGAACACCGGGGAGCTGTTTTTT. Protein: CASSRTSPNTGELFF.

The chain carries TRBV27 and TRBJ2-7; no clear D. The germline V gene encodes CDR1 MNHEY and CDR2 SMNVEV (reference sequence). Trimming left V 6 bases short and J 3 bases short, with 12 bases between. The CDR3 contains 13 residues. Written as DNA, the CDR3 is TGTGCCAGCAGCCACCGTAGAGTCTACGAGCAGTACTTC. Protein sequence: CASSHRRVYEQYF.

The chain is built from TRBV27 and TRBJ2-3; D gene unclear. Trimming stripped 5 bases from V and 1 base from J, with 22 bases between. CDR1 is MNHEY and CDR2 is SMNVEV in the germline V gene (reference sequence). This CDR3 comprises 18 residues. CDR3 amino acids: CASSPGLDWRSGTDTQYF. The DNA of the CDR3 is TGTGCCAGCAGTCCAGGCCTAGACTGGCGGTCTGGCACAGATACGCAGTATTTT.

V and J are TRBV11-2 and TRBJ2-6; TRBD1 matches 7 bases. The CDR3 is 19 amino acids. The J segment lost 1 base and the V segment lost 8 bases, leaving 17 bases of the junction unmatched. Per the germline V gene, CDR1 is SGHAT and CDR2 is FQNNGV. DNA of the CDR3: TGTGCCAGCCGATTCGGCAGGGGACAGTTTACTTCTGGGGCCAACGTCCTGACTTTC. The encoded protein is CASRFGRGQFTSGANVLTF.